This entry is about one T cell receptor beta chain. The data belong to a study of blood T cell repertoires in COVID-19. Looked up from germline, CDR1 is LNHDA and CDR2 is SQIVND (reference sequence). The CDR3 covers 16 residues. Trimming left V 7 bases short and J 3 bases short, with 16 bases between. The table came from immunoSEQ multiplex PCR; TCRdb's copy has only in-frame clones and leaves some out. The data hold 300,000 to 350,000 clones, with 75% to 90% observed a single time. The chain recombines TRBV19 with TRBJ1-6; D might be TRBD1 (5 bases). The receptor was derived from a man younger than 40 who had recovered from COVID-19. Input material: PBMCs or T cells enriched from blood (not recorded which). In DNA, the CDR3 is TGTGCCAGTACCGAAGAGGGACTCTTCTATAATTCACCCCTCCACTTT. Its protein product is CASTEEGLFYNSPLHF.